One and the same sample provided the 9 T cell receptor beta chains below, sequenced in a study of cytomegalovirus exposure and HLA in healthy donors. Amplification used 60 Vbeta primers and 13 Jbeta primers. The table came from immunoSEQ multiplex PCR; TCRdb's copy has only in-frame clones and leaves some out. The top ten clones hold 7.4% of a sample with under 200,000 clones, about 76% of them seen once. Material: PBMCs. These receptors all stem from a male donor in good health and CMV-seropositive.

This sequence joins TRBV14 and TRBJ2-6, with 8 bases that match TRBD1. Trimming removed 4 bases from V and 2 bases from J; junction bases left unmatched: 7. The CDR3 is 17 residues long. Germline CDR1 is SGHDN and CDR2 is FVKESK. The CDR3 DNA is TGTGCCAGCAGCCCCAGGACAGGGACGGCTGGGGCCAACGTCCTGACTTTC. Its protein product is CASSPRTGTAGANVLTF.

The chain recombines TRBV6-5 with TRBJ2-7, with D possibly matching TRBD1 (5 bases). V lost 5 bases and J 3 bases, leaving 8 bases between the germline ends. The CDR3 consists of 12 residues. Germline values: CDR1 MNHEY, CDR2 SVGAGI. The DNA of the CDR3 is TGTGCCAGCAGTGAAAGGGGCTACGAGCAGTACTTC. This codes for CASSERGYEQYF.

The V and J genes are TRBV7-9 and TRBJ1-4; possible D gene TRBD1, 5 bases. CDR3 length: 15 residues. Germline loops: CDR1 SEHNR, CDR2 FQNEAQ (reference sequence). V lost 3 bases and J 5 bases, leaving 13 bases between the germline ends. The CDR3 here is CASSFAGRPNEKLFF. Written as DNA, the CDR3 is TGTGCCAGCAGCTTTGCGGGACGCCCGAATGAAAAACTGTTTTTT.

This chain uses TRBV6-5 with TRBJ2-5; maybe TRBD2 (5 bases). Germline CDR1 reads MNHEY; CDR2 reads SVGAGI. This CDR3 comprises 14 residues. V gave up 2 bases and J gave up 5 bases, with 12 bases separating them. CDR3 residues: CASSYVRGLETQYF. The CDR3 coding sequence is TGTGCCAGCAGTTACGTTCGAGGGTTGGAGACCCAGTACTTC.

V usage is TRBV5-4 and J usage is TRBJ2-1; D call uncertain. Germline CDR1 is SGHNT and CDR2 is YYREEE (reference sequence). The CDR3 covers 13 residues. The germline V and J ends were trimmed by 5 bases and 4 bases, with 10 bases remaining between them. CDR3 loop: CASRFDKYNEQFF. The DNA for the CDR3 is TGTGCCAGCAGGTTCGACAAATACAATGAGCAGTTCTTC.

Written as DNA, the CDR3 is TGTGCCGCGGGCGGGGGTCTGGCGGGAAACATTCAGTACTTC. It specifies CAAGGGLAGNIQYF. This chain connects TRBV30 to TRBJ2-4; 7 nucleotides agree with TRBD2. Germline lookup yields CDR1 GTSNPN and CDR2 SVGIG (reference sequence). With V trimmed by 8 bases and J by 6 bases, 13 bases remained unmatched. This CDR3 spans 14 amino acids.

This clone has a handful of counts. This chain uses TRBV30 with TRBJ1-1; 7 bases are shared with TRBD1. The CDR3 runs to 13 residues. Trimming took 3 bases from V and 1 from J; bases not matched to a gene: 2. Germline CDR1 and CDR2: GTSNPN and SVGIG (reference sequence). For the CDR3, the DNA is TGTGCCTGGAGGGGACAGTGGAACACTGAAGCTTTCTTT. It yields the protein CAWRGQWNTEAFF.

V usage is TRBV30 and J usage is TRBJ1-5; 10 nucleotides align to TRBD1. CDR1 GTSNPN and CDR2 SVGIG come from the germline V gene (reference sequence). Trimming took 3 bases from V and 4 from J; bases not matched to a gene: 6. The CDR3 is 15 amino acids. The CDR3 DNA is TGTGCCTGGAGCCCCGACAGGGGGCTGAATCAGCCCCAGCATTTT. The encoded protein is CAWSPDRGLNQPQHF.

The rearrangement uses TRBV30 and TRBJ2-1; unclear D gene. CDR3 size: 13 residues. Germline V gives CDR1 GTSNPN, CDR2 SVGIG (reference sequence). The ends were cut back, 0 bases at V and 7 bases at J, with 10 bases in the middle. The CDR3 here is CAWSVMGANEQFF. CDR3 DNA sequence: TGTGCCTGGAGTGTCATGGGCGCAAATGAGCAGTTCTTC.